Given below is one T cell receptor (beta chain) in context. Its target is not known. TCRdb's table, derived via immunoSEQ multiplex PCR, lists solely in-frame clones and lacks some. The sample holds fewer than 90,000 clones; 84% are singletons and the top ten take over 2.5%. The CDR3 spans 11 residues. Trimming took off 3 bases at V and 4 bases at J, with 3 bases between the two ends. The V gene's germline CDR1 is ENHRY and CDR2 SYGVKD. The source of the sample is a study of T cells in localized non-small cell lung cancer. Study-wide findings and caveats: Heterogeneity is still possible, as just one tumor region was sequenced. The highest T cell clonality was in uninvolved adjacent lung, above tumor. Longer survival (overall) was linked to higher T cell density in blood. Adjacent lung exhibited a median of 57 among the 100 most abundant tumor clones.

The V and J genes are TRBV10-3 and TRBJ1-1; D uncertain. The sequenced sample was peripheral blood, obtained before any cancer treatment. This clonotype was sampled from a man aged 35 to 69 with stage I lung adenocarcinoma. CDR3 bases: TGTGCCATCAGTGATGGCACTGAAGCTTTCTTT. This translates into CAISDGTEAFF.